The 25 T cell receptor beta chains below were found in one sample sequenced in a study of cytomegalovirus exposure and HLA in healthy donors. 13 Jbeta primers and 60 Vbeta primers were used for the PCR. Produced via immunoSEQ multiplex PCR; TCRdb's table is partial and in-frame only. There are 200,000 to 250,000 clones in the sample; about 81% occur only once, and 8% lies in the top ten. The sample comprised PBMCs. Source of these receptors: a woman aged 55-70 years in good health and CMV-seropositive.

The V call is TRBV7-2, the J call TRBJ1-5, with TRBD1 matching 7 bases. V lost 6 bases, J lost 4 bases, and 12 bases stayed unmatched. Germline CDR1 SGHTA, CDR2 FQGNSA. The CDR3 sequence is 16 residues long. The CDR3 nucleotides are TGTGCCAGCAGGGACCAAAGACAGGGAGGAAATCAGCCCCAGCATTTT. Protein product: CASRDQRQGGNQPQHF.

The V and J genes are TRBV4-1 and TRBJ1-1; D is unresolved. Germline V lookup: CDR1 MGHRA, CDR2 YSYEKL. The CDR3 spans 13 residues. Deletions cut 2 bases from V and 3 bases from J, with 7 bases between. CDR3 protein: CASSQFPYTEAFF. The CDR3 DNA reads TGCGCCAGCAGCCAATTTCCGTACACTGAAGCTTTCTTT.

The J gene is TRBJ2-4, the V gene TRBV7-3, with D possibly TRBD1 on 7 matching bases. Germline-derived CDR1 and CDR2 are SGHTA and FQGTGA. The germline V and J ends were trimmed by 2 bases and 3 bases, with 11 bases remaining between them. CDR3 size: 15 residues. The CDR3 region has the DNA TGTGCCAGCAGCTTATCAGGGGGAGGCAAAAACATTCAGTACTTC. This sequence encodes CASSLSGGGKNIQYF.

The genes are TRBV5-1 and TRBJ2-1, with D perhaps TRBD1 (5 bases). This CDR3 comprises 14 residues. V gave up 0 bases and J gave up 8 bases, with 12 bases separating them. Per germline, CDR1 SGHRS and CDR2 YFSETQ. The CDR3 nucleotides read TGCGCCAGCAGCTTGGACAGGCAGCGAGATGAGCAGTTCTTC. Encoded protein: CASSLDRQRDEQFF.

V is TRBV6-5 and J is TRBJ1-2, with a possible D match to TRBD1 (6 bases). Deletions cut 5 bases from V and 7 bases from J, with 14 bases between. Per the germline V gene, CDR1 is MNHEY and CDR2 is SVGAGI. The CDR3 runs to 13 residues. CDR3 coding DNA: TGTGCCAGCAGTGAAAAGGCAGGGGTTGGCTACACCTTC. It translates to CASSEKAGVGYTF.

This clone was seen just once. This chain uses TRBV19 with TRBJ2-6, with 10 bases matching TRBD1. The CDR3 covers 19 residues. V lost 4 bases to trimming and J lost 2 bases; unmatched junction nucleotides: 11. CDR1 is LNHDA, CDR2 SQIVND, per germline (reference sequence). The CDR3 spells CASSKAGTGDFAGANVLTF. The CDR3 DNA sequence: TGTGCCAGTAGTAAGGCCGGGACAGGGGACTTCGCTGGGGCCAACGTCCTGACTTTC.

The chain is built from TRBV27 and TRBJ1-1; D not certain. Germline loops: CDR1 MNHEY, CDR2 SMNVEV (reference sequence). Trimming stripped 2 bases from V and 4 bases from J, with 8 bases between. This CDR3 is built from 13 residues. The CDR3 nucleotides are TGTGCCAGCAGTTTAGGGAGGGCCACTGAAGCTTTCTTT. This gives the protein CASSLGRATEAFF.

The rearrangement links TRBV5-1 to TRBJ2-5; 9 bases align to TRBD2. The end of the DNA is better explained by TRBJ2-7, so the J call may be wrong. This CDR3 contains 17 residues. Germline loops: CDR1 SGHRS, CDR2 YFSETQ. The CDR3 DNA reads as TGCGCCAGCAGCTTGGCGGGCCTAGCGGGATTAGCCTACGAGCAGTACTTC. Translating gives CASSLAGLAGLAYEQYF.

The CDR3 sequence: CASSIEDRGRDTEAFF. CDR3 nucleotides: TGTGCCAGTAGTATAGAGGACAGGGGGCGAGACACTGAAGCTTTCTTT. J is TRBJ1-1 and V is TRBV19; TRBD1 agrees at 11 bases. Germline V gene lookup returns CDR1 LNHDA and CDR2 SQIVND (reference sequence). This CDR3 comprises 16 residues. Trimming removed 0 bases from V and 3 bases from J; junction bases left unmatched: 3. The whole variable domain, filled in from reference TRBV19 and TRBJ1-1, reads DGGITQSPKYLFRKEGQNVTLSCEQNLNHDAMYWYRQDPGQGLRLIYYSQIVNDFQKGDIAEGYSVSREKKESFPLTVTSAQKNPTAFYLCASSIEDRGRDTEAFFGQGTRLTVV.

The V gene is TRBV14, the J gene TRBJ2-7; 8 bases agree with TRBD2. This CDR3 comprises 16 residues. Per the germline V gene, CDR1 is SGHDN and CDR2 is FVKESK. The ends lost 1 base at V and 0 bases at J; junction bases unmatched: 5. This CDR3 is CASSQGSGSISYEQYF. The CDR3 DNA is TGTGCCAGCAGCCAAGGGAGCGGGAGTATCTCCTACGAGCAGTACTTC.

CDR3 coding DNA: TGTGCCAGCAGTGCCGGGGGGGCCTATGAAAAACTGTTTTTT. Its protein product is CASSAGGAYEKLFF. V usage is TRBV9 and J usage is TRBJ1-4; possible D gene TRBD1, 6 bases. Trimming stripped 5 bases from V and 6 bases from J, with 14 bases between. Germline V lookup: CDR1 SGDLS, CDR2 YYNGEE. The CDR3 sequence is 14 residues long.

V gene TRBV29-1 combines with J gene TRBJ2-7, with 9 nucleotides matching TRBD1. The junction had 9 bases not matched to a gene; V was cut back by 5 bases and J by 13 bases. In germline, CDR1 is SQVTM, CDR2 ANQGSEA. This CDR3 comprises 11 residues. Written as DNA, the CDR3 is TGCAGCGTTTCAGCCCGGGACAGGGTCTACTTC. Translation: CSVSARDRVYF.

This clone was picked up one time. J is TRBJ1-1 and V is TRBV4-1, with unresolved D. CDR3 length equals 15 residues. V dropped 2 bases and J dropped 0 bases, with 10 bases sitting between them. Per germline, CDR1 MGHRA and CDR2 YSYEKL. CDR3 protein: CASSQKEGMNTEAFF. As DNA, the CDR3 is TGCGCCAGCAGCCAAAAAGAGGGAATGAACACTGAAGCTTTCTTT.

V is TRBV5-6 and J is TRBJ2-1, with D possibly being TRBD2 (5 bases). CDR1 is SGHDT and CDR2 is YYEEEE in the germline V gene. This CDR3 region has 12 residues. Trimming pared 1 base from V and 14 bases from J, leaving 13 bases between. The CDR3 region has the DNA TGTGCCAGCAGCTTGACCCAGGAGGTCGAGTTCTTC. Translation: CASSLTQEVEFF.

This chain links TRBV5-1 with TRBJ1-4; D possibly corresponds to TRBD1 (6 bases). Germline loops: CDR1 SGHRS, CDR2 YFSETQ. The ends were cut back, 2 bases at V and 4 bases at J, with 9 bases in the middle. This CDR3 is built from 14 residues. CDR3 coding DNA: TGCGCCAGCAGCTTACAGGGTGGTAATGAAAAACTGTTTTTT. As protein: CASSLQGGNEKLFF.

This clone was observed a single time. The same CDR3 can be traced to other DNA sequences in this sample. The CDR3: CASSRGGTDTQYF. The CDR3 DNA reads as TGTGCCAGTTCAAGGGGGGGGACCGATACGCAGTATTTT. This chain uses TRBV19 with TRBJ2-3; TRBD2 might be the D (7 bases). CDR3 size: 13 residues. CDR1 and CDR2 from the germline V gene are LNHDA and SQIVND (reference sequence). The germline V and J ends were trimmed by 8 bases and 6 bases, with 15 bases remaining between them.

CDR3 in DNA: TGTGCCAGCAGTGTGGGGGGGGCCCCTAATGAAAAACTGTTTTTT. It translates to CASSVGGAPNEKLFF. V usage is TRBV2 and J usage is TRBJ1-4; tentative D call: TRBD1 (6 bases). The V and J ends lost 4 bases and 3 bases respectively, with 12 bases between them. This CDR3 contains 15 residues. Germline V gives CDR1 SNHLY, CDR2 FYNNEI.

The chain employs TRBV7-9 and TRBJ2-1; D may be TRBD1 (5 bases). This CDR3 comprises 12 residues. In germline, CDR1 is SEHNR, CDR2 FQNEAQ (reference sequence). V was trimmed by 4 bases and J by 8 bases, leaving 9 bases between them. The CDR3 region is CASSYRFHEQFF. CDR3 nucleotide sequence: TGTGCCAGCAGCTACAGGTTCCATGAGCAGTTCTTC.

The chain links TRBV10-3 to TRBJ2-7; D perhaps matches TRBD1 (6 bases). Trimming cost V 5 bases and J 3 bases, with 11 bases left between them. CDR3 length: 13 residues. Germline V CDR1 and CDR2: ENHRY, SYGVKD. CDR3 bases: TGTGCCATCAGTAACAGGGTGAGCTACGAGCAGTACTTC. This sequence encodes CAISNRVSYEQYF.

A word on this clone: Other DNA sequences in this specimen translate into the identical CDR3. The genes are TRBV20-1 and TRBJ2-5; D unresolved. Germline CDR1 is DFQATT and CDR2 is SNEGSKA (reference sequence). The CDR3 is 10 amino acids. Trimming removed 6 bases from V and 2 bases from J, with 4 bases in between. CDR3 sequence: CSARQETQYF. The DNA for the CDR3 is TGCAGTGCGCGTCAAGAGACCCAGTACTTC.

The chain has TRBV5-1 and TRBJ2-7; 7 positions match TRBD1. The CDR3 has 11 amino acids. V was clipped by 5 bases and J by 9 bases; unmatched bases: 5. Germline CDR1 is SGHRS and CDR2 is YFSETQ. CDR3 DNA sequence: TGCGCCAGCAGGGGACAGAGTGCGCAGTACTTC. Translation gives CASRGQSAQYF. Full variable domain (remainder filled in from reference TRBV5-1 and TRBJ2-7): KAGVTQTPRYLIKTRGQQVTLSCSPISGHRSVSWYQQTPGQGLQFLFEYFSETQRNKGNFPGRFSGRQFSNSRSEMNVSTLELGDSALYLCASRGQSAQYFGPGTRLTVT.

The genes are TRBV5-1 and TRBJ2-7, with D possibly matching TRBD2 (6 bases). CDR1 and CDR2 from the germline V gene are SGHRS and YFSETQ. Trimming stripped 0 bases from V and 5 bases from J, with 18 bases between. This CDR3 has 16 residues. CDR3 bases: TGCGCCAGCAGCTTGGAACCCGGACCAGGGAGGAACGAGCAGTACTTC. Residues: CASSLEPGPGRNEQYF.

The chain is built from TRBV2 and TRBJ2-1; D unresolved. From germline, CDR1 is SNHLY and CDR2 FYNNEI. Trimming left V 7 bases short and J 6 bases short, with 10 bases between. The CDR3 contains 12 residues. CDR3 nucleotide sequence: TGTGCCAGCACCCTGAATAGCAATGAGCAGTTCTTC. This sequence encodes CASTLNSNEQFF.

The chain carries TRBV5-1 and TRBJ2-7, with D unresolved. Germline V CDR1 and CDR2: SGHRS, YFSETQ. The CDR3 sequence is 11 residues long. V lost 0 bases and J 11 bases, leaving 9 bases between the germline ends. The CDR3 bases are TGCGCCAGCAGCTTGGACAGAGAAGAGTACTTC. It specifies CASSLDREEYF.

The chain joins TRBV9 to TRBJ2-5; 8 nucleotides line up with TRBD1. The CDR3 contains 16 residues. The V and J ends lost 0 bases and 5 bases, in that order; junction bases with no gene match: 9. Germline values: CDR1 SGDLS, CDR2 YYNGEE. In DNA form, the CDR3 reads TGTGCCAGCAGCGTAGGGGCAGGGGGCGGTTGGGAGACCCAGTACTTC. It codes for CASSVGAGGGWETQYF.